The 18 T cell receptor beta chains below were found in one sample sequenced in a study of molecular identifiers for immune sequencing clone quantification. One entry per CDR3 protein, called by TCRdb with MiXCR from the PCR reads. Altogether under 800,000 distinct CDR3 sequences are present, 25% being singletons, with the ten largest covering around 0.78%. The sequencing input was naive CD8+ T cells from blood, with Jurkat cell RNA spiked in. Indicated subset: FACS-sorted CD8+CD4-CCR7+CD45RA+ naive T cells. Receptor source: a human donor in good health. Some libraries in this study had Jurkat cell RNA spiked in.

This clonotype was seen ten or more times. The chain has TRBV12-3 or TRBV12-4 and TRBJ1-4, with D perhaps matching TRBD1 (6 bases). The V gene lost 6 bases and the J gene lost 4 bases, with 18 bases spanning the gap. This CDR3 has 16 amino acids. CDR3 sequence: CASRPPQGNFNEKLFF. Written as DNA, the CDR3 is TGTGCCAGCAGGCCTCCTCAGGGGAATTTTAATGAAAAACTGTTTTTT.

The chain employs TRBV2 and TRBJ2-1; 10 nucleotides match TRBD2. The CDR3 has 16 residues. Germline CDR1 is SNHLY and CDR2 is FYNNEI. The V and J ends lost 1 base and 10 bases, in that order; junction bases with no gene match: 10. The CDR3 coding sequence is TGTGCCAGCAGTGAAGTAAGCGGGAGGGCCGGGTTAGAGCAGTTCTTC. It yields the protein CASSEVSGRAGLEQFF.

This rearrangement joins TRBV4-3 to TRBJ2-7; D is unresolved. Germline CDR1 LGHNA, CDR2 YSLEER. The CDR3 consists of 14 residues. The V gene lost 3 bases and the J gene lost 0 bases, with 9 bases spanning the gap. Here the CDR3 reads CASSQSPSSYEQYF. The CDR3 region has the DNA TGCGCCAGCAGCCAGAGCCCCAGCTCCTACGAGCAGTACTTC.

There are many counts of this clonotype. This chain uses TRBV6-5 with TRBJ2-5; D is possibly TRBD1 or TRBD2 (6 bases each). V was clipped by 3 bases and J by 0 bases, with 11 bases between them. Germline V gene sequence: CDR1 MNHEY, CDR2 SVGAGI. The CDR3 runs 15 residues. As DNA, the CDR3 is TGTGCCAGCAGTTATAACGGGGGCGACCAAGAGACCCAGTACTTC. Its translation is CASSYNGGDQETQYF.

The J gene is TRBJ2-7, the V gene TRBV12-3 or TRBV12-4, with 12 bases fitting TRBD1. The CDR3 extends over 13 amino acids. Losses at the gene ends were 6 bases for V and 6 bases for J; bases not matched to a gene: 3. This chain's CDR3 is CASSGTGGIEQYF. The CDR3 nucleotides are TGTGCCAGCAGCGGGACAGGGGGCATCGAGCAGTACTTC.

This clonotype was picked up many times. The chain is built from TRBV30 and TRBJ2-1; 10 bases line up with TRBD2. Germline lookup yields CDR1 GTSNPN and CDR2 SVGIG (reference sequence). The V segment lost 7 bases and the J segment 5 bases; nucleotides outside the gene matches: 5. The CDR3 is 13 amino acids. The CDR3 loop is CALGLASNNEQFF. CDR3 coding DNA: TGTGCCTTGGGACTAGCGAGCAACAATGAGCAGTTCTTC.

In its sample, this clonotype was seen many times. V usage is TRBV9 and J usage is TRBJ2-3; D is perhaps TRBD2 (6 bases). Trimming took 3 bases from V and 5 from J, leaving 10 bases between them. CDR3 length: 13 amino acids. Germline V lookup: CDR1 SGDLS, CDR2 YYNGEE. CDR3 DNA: TGTGCCAGCAGCGCTGGCGGGGAAGATACGCAGTATTTT. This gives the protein CASSAGGEDTQYF.

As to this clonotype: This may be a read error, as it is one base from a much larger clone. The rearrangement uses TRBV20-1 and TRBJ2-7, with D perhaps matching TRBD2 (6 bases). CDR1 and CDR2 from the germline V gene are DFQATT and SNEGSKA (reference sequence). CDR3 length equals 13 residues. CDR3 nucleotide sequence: TGCAGTGCTAGAAGTCGGGAGTTCTACAAGCAGTACTTC. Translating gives CSARSREFYKQYF.

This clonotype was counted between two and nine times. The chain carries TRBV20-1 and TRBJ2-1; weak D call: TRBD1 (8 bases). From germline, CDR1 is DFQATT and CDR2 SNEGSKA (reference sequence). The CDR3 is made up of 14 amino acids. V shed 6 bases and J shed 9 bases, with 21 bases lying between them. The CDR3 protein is CSAQLGGGTGEQFF. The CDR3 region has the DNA TGCAGTGCCCAGCTGGGGGGAGGGACAGGTGAGCAGTTCTTC.

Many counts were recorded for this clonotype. The chain's CDR3 is CASSLGAGTGSTDTQYF. The CDR3 nucleotides read TGTGCCAGCAGCTTAGGTGCCGGGACAGGGAGTACAGATACGCAGTATTTT. The rearrangement uses TRBV7-6 and TRBJ2-3; 9 nucleotides line up with TRBD1. The CDR3 is 17 residues long. The V gene end was trimmed by 1 base and the J gene end by 3 bases; junction bases not matched to a gene: 8. Germline CDR1 is SGHVS and CDR2 is FNYEAQ.

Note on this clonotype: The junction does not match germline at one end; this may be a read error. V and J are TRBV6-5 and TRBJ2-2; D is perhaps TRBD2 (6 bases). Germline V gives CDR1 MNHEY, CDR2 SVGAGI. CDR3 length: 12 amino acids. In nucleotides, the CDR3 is TGTGCCAGCAGTTACAGGTTGGGGGGGCTGTTTTTT. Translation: CASSYRLGGLFF.

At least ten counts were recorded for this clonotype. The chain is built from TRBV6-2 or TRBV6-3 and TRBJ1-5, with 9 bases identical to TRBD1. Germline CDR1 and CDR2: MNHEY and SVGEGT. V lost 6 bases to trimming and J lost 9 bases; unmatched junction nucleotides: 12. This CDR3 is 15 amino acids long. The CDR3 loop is CASSPQGAFFPPQHF. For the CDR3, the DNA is TGTGCCAGCAGCCCACAGGGGGCATTCTTCCCGCCCCAGCATTTT.

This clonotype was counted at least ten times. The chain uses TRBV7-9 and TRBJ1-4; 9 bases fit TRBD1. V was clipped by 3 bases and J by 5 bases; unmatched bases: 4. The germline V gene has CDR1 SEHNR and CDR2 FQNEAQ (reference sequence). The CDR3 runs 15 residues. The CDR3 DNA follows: TGTGCCAGCAGCTTTAGACAGGGGGAAAATGAAAAACTGTTTTTT. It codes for CASSFRQGENEKLFF.

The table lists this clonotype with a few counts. CDR3 sequence (DNA): TGCGCCAGCAGCCAAGATCCACTGGGGACAACTGGGGCCAACGTCCTGACTTTC. Protein: CASSQDPLGTTGANVLTF. The chain links TRBV4-1 to TRBJ2-6; D is perhaps TRBD1 (6 bases). The CDR3 length is 18 residues. Germline CDR1 is MGHRA and CDR2 is YSYEKL. The germline V and J ends were trimmed by 0 bases and 2 bases, with 14 bases remaining between them.

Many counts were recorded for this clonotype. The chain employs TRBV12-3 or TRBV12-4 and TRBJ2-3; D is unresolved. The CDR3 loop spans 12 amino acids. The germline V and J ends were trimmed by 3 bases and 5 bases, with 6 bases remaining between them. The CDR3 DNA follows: TGTGCCAGCAGTTTCATTCAAGATACGCAGTATTTT. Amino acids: CASSFIQDTQYF.

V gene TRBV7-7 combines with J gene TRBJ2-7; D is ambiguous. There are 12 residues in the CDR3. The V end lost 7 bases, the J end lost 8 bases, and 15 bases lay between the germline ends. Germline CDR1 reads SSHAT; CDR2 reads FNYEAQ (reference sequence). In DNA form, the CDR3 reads TGTGCCAGCATTGGTGAAAAGGTTAAGCAGTACTTC. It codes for CASIGEKVKQYF.

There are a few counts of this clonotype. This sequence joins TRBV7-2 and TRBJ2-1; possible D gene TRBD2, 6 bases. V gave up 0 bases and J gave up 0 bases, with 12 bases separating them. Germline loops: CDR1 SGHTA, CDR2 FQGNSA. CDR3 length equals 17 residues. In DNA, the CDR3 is TGTGCCAGCAGCTTAGCGGAGGGCCCCAGCTCCTACAATGAGCAGTTCTTC. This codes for CASSLAEGPSSYNEQFF.

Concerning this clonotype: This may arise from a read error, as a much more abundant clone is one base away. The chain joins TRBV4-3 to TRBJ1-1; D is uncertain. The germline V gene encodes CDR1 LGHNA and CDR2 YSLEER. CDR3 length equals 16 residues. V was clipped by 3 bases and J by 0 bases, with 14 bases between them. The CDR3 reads CASSHGFAPMNTEAFF. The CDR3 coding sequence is TGCGCCAGCAGCCATGGGTTTGCGCCCATGAACACTGAAGCTTTCTTT.